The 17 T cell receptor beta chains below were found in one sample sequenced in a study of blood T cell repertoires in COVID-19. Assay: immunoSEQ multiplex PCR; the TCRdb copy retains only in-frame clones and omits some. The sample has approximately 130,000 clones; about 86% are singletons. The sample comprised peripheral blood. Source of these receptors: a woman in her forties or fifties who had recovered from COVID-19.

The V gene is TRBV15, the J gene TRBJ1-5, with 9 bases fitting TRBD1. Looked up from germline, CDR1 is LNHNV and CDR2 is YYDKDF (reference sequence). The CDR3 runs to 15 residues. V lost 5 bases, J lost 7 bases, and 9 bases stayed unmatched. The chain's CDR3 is CATSPMTGGGQPQHF. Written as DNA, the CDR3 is TGTGCCACCAGCCCGATGACAGGGGGTGGCCAGCCCCAGCATTTT.

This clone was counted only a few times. CDR3 nucleotide sequence: TGTGCCAGCAGAGGGACAGGGGGCCCGAACACTGAAGCTTTCTTT. Protein: CASRGTGGPNTEAFF. This chain connects TRBV7-9 to TRBJ1-1; 12 bases line up with TRBD1. CDR1 and CDR2 from the germline V gene are SEHNR and FQNEAQ (reference sequence). V lost 6 bases to trimming and J lost 1 base; unmatched junction nucleotides: 3. This CDR3 has 15 amino acids.

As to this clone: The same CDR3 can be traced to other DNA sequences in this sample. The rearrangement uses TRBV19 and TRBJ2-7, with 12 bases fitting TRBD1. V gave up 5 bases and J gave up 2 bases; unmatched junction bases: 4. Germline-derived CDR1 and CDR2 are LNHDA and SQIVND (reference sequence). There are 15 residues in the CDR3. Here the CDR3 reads CASSDRDRGPYEQYF. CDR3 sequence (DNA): TGTGCCAGTAGTGACCGGGACAGGGGGCCCTACGAGCAGTACTTC.

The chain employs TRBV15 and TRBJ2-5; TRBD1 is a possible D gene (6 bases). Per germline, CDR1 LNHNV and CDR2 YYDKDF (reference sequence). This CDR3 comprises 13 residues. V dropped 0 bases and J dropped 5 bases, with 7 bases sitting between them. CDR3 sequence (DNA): TGTGCCACCAGCAGAGATCAGGGGGAGACCCAGTACTTC. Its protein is CATSRDQGETQYF.

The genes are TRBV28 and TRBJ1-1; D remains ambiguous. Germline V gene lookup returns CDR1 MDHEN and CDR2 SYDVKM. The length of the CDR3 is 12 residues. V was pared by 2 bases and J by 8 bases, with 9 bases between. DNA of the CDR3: TGTGCCAGCAGTTTAGCGCGGGAGGAAGCTTTCTTT. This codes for CASSLAREEAFF.

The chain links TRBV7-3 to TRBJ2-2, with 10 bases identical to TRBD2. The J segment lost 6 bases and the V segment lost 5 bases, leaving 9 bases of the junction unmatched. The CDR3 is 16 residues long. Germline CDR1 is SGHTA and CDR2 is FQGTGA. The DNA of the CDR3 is TGTGCCAGCAGCGGCCCCAGCGGGAGGGCCCCCGGGGAGCTGTTTTTT. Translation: CASSGPSGRAPGELFF.

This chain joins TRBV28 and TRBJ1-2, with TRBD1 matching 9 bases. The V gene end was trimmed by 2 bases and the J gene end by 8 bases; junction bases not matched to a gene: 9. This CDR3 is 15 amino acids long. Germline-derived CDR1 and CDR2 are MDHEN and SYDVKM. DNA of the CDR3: TGTGCCAGCAGTTTAGGATCACAGGGGGCTGGGGGCTACACCTTC. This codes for CASSLGSQGAGGYTF.

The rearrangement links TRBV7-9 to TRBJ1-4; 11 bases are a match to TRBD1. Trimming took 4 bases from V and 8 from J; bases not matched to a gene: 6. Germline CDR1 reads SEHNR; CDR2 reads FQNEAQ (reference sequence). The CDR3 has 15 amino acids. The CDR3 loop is CASSWGTGGKEKLFF. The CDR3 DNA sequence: TGTGCCAGCAGCTGGGGGACAGGGGGAAAAGAAAAACTGTTTTTT. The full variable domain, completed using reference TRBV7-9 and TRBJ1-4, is DTGVSQNPRHKITKRGQNVTFRCDPISEHNRLYWYRQTLGQGPEFLTYFQNEAQLEKSRLLSDRFSAERPKGSFSTLEIQRTEQGDSAMYLCASSWGTGGKEKLFFGSGTQLSVL.

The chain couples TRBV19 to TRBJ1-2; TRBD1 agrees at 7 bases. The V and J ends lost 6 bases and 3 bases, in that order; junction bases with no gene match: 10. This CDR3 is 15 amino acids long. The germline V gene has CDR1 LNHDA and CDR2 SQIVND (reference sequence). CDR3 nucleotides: TGTGCCAGTAGCCCCTCGGACAGGACGGACTATGGCTACACCTTC. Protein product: CASSPSDRTDYGYTF.

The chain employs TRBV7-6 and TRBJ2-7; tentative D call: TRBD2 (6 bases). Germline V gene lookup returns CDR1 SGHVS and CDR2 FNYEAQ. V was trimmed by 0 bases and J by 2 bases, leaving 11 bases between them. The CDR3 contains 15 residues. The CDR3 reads CASSLARDRAYEQYF. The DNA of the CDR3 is TGTGCCAGCAGCTTAGCGCGGGACCGAGCCTACGAGCAGTACTTC.

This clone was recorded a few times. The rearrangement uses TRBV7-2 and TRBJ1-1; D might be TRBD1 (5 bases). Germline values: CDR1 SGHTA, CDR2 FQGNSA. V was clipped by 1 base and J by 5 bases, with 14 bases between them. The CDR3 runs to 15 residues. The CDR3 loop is CASSLEGGAGTEAFF. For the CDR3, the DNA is TGTGCCAGCAGCTTAGAGGGAGGGGCGGGGACTGAAGCTTTCTTT. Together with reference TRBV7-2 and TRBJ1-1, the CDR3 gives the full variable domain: GAGVSQSPSNKVTEKGKDVELRCDPISGHTALYWYRQSLGQGLEFLIYFQGNSAPDKSGLPSDRFSAERTGGSVSTLTIQRTQQEDSAVYLCASSLEGGAGTEAFFGQGTRLTVV.

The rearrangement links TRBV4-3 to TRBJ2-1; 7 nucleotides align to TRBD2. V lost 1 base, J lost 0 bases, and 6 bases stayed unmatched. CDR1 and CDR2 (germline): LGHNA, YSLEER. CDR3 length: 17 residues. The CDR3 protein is CASSQALAETSYNEQFF. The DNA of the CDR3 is TGCGCCAGCAGCCAAGCCCTAGCGGAGACCTCCTACAATGAGCAGTTCTTC.

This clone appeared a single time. This CDR3 is CASSLRDSPLHF. CDR3 coding DNA: TGTGCCAGTAGTCTCAGGGATTCACCCCTCCACTTT. V is TRBV19 and J is TRBJ1-6, with a tentative D call TRBD1 (5 bases). CDR3 length equals 12 residues. Germline-derived CDR1 and CDR2 are LNHDA and SQIVND (reference sequence). V lost 5 bases and J 8 bases, leaving 7 bases between the germline ends.

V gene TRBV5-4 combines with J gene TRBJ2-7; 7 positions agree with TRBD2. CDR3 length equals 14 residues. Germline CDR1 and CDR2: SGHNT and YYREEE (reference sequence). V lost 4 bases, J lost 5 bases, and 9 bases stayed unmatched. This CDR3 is CASSPTGTSDEQYF. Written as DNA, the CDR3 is TGTGCCAGCAGCCCTACCGGAACTAGCGACGAGCAGTACTTC.

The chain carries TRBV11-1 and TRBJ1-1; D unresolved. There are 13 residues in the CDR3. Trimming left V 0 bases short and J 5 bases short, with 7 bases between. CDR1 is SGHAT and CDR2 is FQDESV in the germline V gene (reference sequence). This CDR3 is CASSLAGGTEAFF. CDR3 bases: TGTGCCAGCAGCTTAGCAGGCGGTACTGAAGCTTTCTTT.

For the CDR3, the DNA is TGTGCCAGCAGCCCAATTAGCGGGGGGCAATCAGATACGCAGTATTTT. It yields the protein CASSPISGGQSDTQYF. The chain couples TRBV7-6 to TRBJ2-3; TRBD2 matches 10 bases. Per germline, CDR1 SGHVS and CDR2 FNYEAQ. Trimming took 5 bases from V and 4 from J; bases not matched to a gene: 9. The CDR3 is 16 amino acids.

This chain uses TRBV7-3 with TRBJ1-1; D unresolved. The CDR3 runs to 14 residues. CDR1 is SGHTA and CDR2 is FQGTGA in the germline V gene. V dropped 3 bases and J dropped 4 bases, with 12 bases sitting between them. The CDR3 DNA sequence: TGTGCCAGCAGCTTGGAGGGAGGAGTCACTGAAGCTTTCTTT. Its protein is CASSLEGGVTEAFF. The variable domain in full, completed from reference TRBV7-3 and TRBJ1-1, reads GAGVSQTPSNKVTEKGKYVELRCDPISGHTALYWYRQSLGQGPEFLIYFQGTGAADDSGLPNDRFFAVRPEGSVSTLKIQRTERGDSAVYLCASSLEGGVTEAFFGQGTRLTVV.